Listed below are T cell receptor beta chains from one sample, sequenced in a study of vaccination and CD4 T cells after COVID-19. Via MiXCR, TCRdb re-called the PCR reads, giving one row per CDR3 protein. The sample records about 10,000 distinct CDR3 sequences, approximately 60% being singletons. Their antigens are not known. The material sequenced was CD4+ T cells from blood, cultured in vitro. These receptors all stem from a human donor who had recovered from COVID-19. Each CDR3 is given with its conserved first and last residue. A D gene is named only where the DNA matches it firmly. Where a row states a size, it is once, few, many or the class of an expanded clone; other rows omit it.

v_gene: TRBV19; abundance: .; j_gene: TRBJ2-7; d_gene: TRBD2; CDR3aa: CASRPPSGTSGSATYEQYF; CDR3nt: TGTGCCAGTAGACCTCCTTCCGGGACTAGCGGGAGCGCGACCTACGAGCAGTACTTC
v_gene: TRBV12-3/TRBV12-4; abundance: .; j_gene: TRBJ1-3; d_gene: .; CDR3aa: CASSSYRSTAIYF; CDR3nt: TGTGCCAGCAGTTCCTACAGGAGTACAGCCATATATTTT
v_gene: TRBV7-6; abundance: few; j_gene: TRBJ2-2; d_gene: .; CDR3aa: CASSSLNGANVLTFGAGELFF; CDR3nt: .
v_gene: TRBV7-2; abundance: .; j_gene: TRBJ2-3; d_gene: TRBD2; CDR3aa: CASSLRLAGDTQYF; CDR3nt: TGTGCCAGCAGCTTGCGACTAGCCGGAGATACGCAGTATTTT
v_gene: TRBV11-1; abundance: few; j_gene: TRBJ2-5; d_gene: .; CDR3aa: CASSSAAERPGETQYF; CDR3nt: TGTGCCAGCAGCTCAGCGGCGGAGCGCCCGGGGGAGACCCAGTACTTC
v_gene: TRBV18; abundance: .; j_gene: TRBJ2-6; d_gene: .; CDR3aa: CASSPPFAAKSSGANVLTF; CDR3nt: TGTGCCAGCTCACCCCCCTTCGCAGCAAAAAGCTCTGGGGCCAACGTCCTGACTTTC
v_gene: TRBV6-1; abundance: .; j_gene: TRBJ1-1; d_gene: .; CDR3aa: CASSRPPGTEAFF; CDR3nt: TGTGCCAGCAGCCGACCCCCGGGGACTGAAGCTTTCTTT
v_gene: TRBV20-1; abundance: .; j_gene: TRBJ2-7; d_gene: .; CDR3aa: CSATPAAGGSYKQYF; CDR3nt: TGCAGTGCTACCCCCGCGGCAGGAGGATCCTACAAGCAGTACTTC
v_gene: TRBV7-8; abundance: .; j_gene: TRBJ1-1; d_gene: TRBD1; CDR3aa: CASSEGQLAGEAFF; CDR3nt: TGTGCCAGCAGCGAGGGACAGCTGGCGGGTGAAGCTTTCTTT
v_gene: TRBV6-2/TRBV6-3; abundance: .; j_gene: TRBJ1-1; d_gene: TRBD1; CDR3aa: CASSPPGQVSLAFF; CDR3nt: TGTGCCAGCAGTCCCCCTGGACAGGTCAGTCTTGCTTTCTTT
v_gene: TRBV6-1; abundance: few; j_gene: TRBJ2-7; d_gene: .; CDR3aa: CASIPARTGSYEQYF; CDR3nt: TGTGCCAGCATCCCGGCGAGGACCGGCTCCTACGAGCAGTACTTC
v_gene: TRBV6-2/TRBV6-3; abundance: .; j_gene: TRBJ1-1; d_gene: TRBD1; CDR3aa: CASSYLTGGADTEAFF; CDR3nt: TGTGCCAGCAGTTACCTAACAGGGGGCGCGGACACTGAAGCTTTCTTT
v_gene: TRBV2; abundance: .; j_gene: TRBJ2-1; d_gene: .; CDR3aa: CASSGYDYNEQFF; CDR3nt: TGTGCCAGCAGTGGCTACGATTACAATGAGCAGTTCTTC
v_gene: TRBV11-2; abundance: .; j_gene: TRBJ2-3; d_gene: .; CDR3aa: CASSSGRLLDTQYF; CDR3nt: TGTGCCAGCAGCTCGGGACGTCTCCTAGATACGCAGTATTTT
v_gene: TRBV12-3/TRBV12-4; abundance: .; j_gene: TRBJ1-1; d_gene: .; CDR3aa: CASSLALGKAEAFF; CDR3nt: TGTGCCAGCAGTTTGGCATTGGGGAAGGCTGAAGCTTTCTTT
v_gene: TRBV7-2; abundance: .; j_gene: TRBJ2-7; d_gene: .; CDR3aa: CASSPGDIPIGGEQYF; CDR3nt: TGTGCCAGCAGCCCGGGGGACATACCCATCGGGGGAGAGCAGTACTTC
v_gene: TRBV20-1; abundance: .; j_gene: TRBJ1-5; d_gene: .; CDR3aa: CSARDQGDQPQHF; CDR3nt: TGCAGTGCTAGAGATCAGGGTGATCAGCCCCAGCATTTT
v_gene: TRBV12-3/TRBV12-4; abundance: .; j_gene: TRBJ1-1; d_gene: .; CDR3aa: CASSFDSRYAEAFF; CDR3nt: TGTGCCAGCAGTTTTGACAGTCGCTACGCCGAAGCTTTCTTT
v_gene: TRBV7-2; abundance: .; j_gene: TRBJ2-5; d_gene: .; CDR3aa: CASSLERGETQYF; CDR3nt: TGTGCCAGCAGCTTAGAACGGGGTGAGACCCAGTACTTC